This T cell receptor beta chain was sequenced during a study of cytomegalovirus exposure and HLA in healthy donors. Primers included in the PCR were 60 Vbeta and 13 Jbeta primers. Only in-frame clones appear in the TCRdb table, and some are missing; sequencing was by immunoSEQ multiplex PCR. There are 85,000 to 100,000 clones in the sample; approximately 81% occur only once, and 4.1% lies in the top ten. The germline CDR1 and CDR2 sequences are SGHVS and FNYEAQ. The CDR3 is 15 residues long. Losses at the gene ends were 2 bases for V and 8 bases for J; bases not matched to a gene: 9. The TCR was taken from a woman aged 40 to 50 in good health and CMV-seropositive. This rearrangement joins TRBV7-6 to TRBJ2-4; 7 positions agree with TRBD2. Material for sequencing was PBMCs. CDR3 sequence reads: CASSLSSTSLDIQYF. The CDR3 nucleotides read TGTGCCAGCAGCTTATCTTCGACTAGCTTAGACATTCAGTACTTC.